This record looks at one T cell receptor beta chain sequence and its context. These data originate in a study of blood T cell repertoires in COVID-19. About the research overall: The study drew acute and convalescent COVID-19 samples from the United States, Italy and Spain.

Here immunoSEQ multiplex PCR was the method, and the copy in TCRdb shows in-frame clones only, minus some. The sample yields almost 95,000 clones, roughly 87% seen once. V was pared by 4 bases and J by 9 bases, with 7 bases of the junction left unmatched. CDR1 and CDR2 from the germline V gene are SGHRS and YFSETQ. This CDR3 is 15 amino acids long. The chain is built from TRBV5-1 and TRBJ2-1, with 13 positions matching TRBD2. Sequencing used peripheral blood. The sequence came from a woman between 55 and 75 years old with COVID-19, enrolled during active disease. CDR3 residues: CASSPTSGGVVEQFF. The CDR3 nucleotides read TGCGCCAGCAGCCCTACTAGCGGGGGGGTAGTTGAGCAGTTCTTC.